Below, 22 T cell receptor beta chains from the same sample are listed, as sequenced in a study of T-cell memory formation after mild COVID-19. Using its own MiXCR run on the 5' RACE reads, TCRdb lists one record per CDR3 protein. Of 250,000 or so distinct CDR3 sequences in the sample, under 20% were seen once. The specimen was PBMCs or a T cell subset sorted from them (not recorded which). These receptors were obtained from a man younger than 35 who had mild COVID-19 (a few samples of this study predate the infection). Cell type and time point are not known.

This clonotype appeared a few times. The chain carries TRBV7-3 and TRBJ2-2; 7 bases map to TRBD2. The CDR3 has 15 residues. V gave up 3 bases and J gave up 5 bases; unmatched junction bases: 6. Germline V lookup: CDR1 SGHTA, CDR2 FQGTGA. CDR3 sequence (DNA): TGTGCCAGCAGCTTGGGACGGGGAGGGACCGGGGAGCTGTTTTTT. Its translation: CASSLGRGGTGELFF.

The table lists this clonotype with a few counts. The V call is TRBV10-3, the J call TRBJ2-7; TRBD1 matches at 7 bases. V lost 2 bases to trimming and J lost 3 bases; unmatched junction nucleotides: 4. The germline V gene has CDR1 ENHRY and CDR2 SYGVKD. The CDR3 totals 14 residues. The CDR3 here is CAISESRDSYEQYF. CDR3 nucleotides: TGTGCCATCAGTGAGAGTCGGGACAGCTACGAGCAGTACTTC.

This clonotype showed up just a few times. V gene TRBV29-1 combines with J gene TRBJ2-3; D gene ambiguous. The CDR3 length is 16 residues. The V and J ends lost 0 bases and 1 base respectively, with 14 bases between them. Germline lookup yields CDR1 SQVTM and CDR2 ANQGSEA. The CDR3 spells CSVEDHRAFGTDTQYF. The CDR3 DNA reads TGCAGCGTTGAAGATCATCGCGCATTCGGCACAGATACGCAGTATTTT.

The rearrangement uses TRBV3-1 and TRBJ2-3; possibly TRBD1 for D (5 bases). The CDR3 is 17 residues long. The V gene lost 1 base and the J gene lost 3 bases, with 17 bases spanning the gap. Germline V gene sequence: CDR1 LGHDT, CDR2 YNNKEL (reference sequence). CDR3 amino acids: CASSQVVGYRLTDTQYF. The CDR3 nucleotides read TGTGCCAGCAGCCAAGTAGTGGGTTACAGGCTGACAGATACGCAGTATTTT.

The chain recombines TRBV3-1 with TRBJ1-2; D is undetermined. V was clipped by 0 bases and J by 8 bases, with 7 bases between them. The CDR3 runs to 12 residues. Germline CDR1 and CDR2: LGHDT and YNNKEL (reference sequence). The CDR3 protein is CASSQDQYGYTF. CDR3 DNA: TGTGCCAGCAGCCAAGACCAATACGGCTACACCTTC.

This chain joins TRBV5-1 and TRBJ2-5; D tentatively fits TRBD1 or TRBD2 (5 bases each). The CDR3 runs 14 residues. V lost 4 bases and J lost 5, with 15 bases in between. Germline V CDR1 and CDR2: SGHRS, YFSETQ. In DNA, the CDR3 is TGCGCCAGCAGCCGGGACGCCGCCTCTGAGACCCAGTACTTC. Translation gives CASSRDAASETQYF.

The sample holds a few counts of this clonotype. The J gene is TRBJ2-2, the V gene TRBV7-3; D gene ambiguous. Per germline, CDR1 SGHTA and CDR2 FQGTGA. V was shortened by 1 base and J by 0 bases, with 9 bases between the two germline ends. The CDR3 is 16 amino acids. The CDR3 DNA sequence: TGTGCCAGCAGCTTAATCGAGACCGCGAACACCGGGGAGCTGTTTTTT. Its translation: CASSLIETANTGELFF.

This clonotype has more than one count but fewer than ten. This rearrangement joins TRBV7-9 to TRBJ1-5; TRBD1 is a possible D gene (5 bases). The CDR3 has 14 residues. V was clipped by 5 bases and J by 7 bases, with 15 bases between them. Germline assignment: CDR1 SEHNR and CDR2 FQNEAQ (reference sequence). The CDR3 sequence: CASSGDVSPQPQHF. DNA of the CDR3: TGTGCCAGCAGCGGGGACGTCAGCCCGCAGCCCCAGCATTTT.

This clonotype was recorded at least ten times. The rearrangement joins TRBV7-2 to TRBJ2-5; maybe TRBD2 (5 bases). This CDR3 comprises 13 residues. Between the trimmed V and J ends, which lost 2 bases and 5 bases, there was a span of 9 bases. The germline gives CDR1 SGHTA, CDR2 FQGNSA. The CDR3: CASSLTLAETQYF. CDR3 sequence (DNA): TGTGCCAGCAGCTTAACCCTAGCCGAGACCCAGTACTTC.

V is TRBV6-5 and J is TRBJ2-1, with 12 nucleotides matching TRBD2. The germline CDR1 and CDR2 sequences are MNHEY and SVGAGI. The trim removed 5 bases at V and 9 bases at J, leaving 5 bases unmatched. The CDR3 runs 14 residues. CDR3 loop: CASSTGLAGAEQFF. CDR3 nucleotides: TGTGCCAGCAGTACGGGACTAGCGGGCGCTGAGCAGTTCTTC.

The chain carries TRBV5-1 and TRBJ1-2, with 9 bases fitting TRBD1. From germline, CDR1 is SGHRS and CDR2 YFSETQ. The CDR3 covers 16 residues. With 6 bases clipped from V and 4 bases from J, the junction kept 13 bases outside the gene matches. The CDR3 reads CASTRTGVQGTYGYTF. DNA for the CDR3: TGCGCCAGCACCAGGACAGGGGTGCAAGGGACCTATGGCTACACCTTC.

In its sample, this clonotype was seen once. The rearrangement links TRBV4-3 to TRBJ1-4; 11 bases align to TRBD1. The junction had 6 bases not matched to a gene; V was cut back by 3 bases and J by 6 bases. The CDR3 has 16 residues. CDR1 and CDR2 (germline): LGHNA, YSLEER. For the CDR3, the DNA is TGCGCCAGCAGCCATGAACCGGGACAGGGGGATGAAAAACTGTTTTTT. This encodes CASSHEPGQGDEKLFF.

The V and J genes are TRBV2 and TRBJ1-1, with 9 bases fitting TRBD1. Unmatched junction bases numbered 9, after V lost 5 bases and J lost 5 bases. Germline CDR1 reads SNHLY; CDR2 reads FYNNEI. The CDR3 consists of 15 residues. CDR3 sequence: CASSNRGRIATEAFF. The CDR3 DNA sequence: TGTGCCAGCAGTAACAGGGGGCGAATCGCGACTGAAGCTTTCTTT.

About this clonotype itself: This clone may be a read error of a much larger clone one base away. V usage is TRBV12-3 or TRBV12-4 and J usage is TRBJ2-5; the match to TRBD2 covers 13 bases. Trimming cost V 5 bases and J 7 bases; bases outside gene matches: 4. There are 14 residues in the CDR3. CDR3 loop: CASSPRTSGGTQYF. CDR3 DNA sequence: TGTGCCAGCAGTCCCCGGACTAGCGGGGGGACCCAGTACTTC.

The chain's CDR3 is CSARDRRSLGSNQPQHF. In DNA, the CDR3 is TGCAGTGCTAGAGATCGGCGGAGCCTCGGGAGCAATCAGCCCCAGCATTTT. V is TRBV20-1 and J is TRBJ1-5; no clear D gene. CDR1 DFQATT and CDR2 SNEGSKA come from the germline V gene (reference sequence). Trimming removed 0 bases from V and 1 base from J, with 16 bases in between. The CDR3 length is 17 residues.

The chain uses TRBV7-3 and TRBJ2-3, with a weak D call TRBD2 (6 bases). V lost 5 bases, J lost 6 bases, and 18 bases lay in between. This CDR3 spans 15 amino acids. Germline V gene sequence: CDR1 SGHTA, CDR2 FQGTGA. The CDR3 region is CASSPLGYGGDTQYF. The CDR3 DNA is TGTGCCAGCAGCCCACTGGGCTATGGGGGGGATACGCAGTATTTT.

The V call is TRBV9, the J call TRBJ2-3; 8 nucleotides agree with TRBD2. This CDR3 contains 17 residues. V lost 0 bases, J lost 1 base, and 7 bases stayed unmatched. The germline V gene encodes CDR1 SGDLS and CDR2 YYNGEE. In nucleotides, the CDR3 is TGTGCCAGCAGCGTAGATTTGGAAGCGGGGGGCACAGATACGCAGTATTTT. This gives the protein CASSVDLEAGGTDTQYF.

In DNA form, the CDR3 reads TGCAGTGCTAGATTGGGGGACGGGGAAAAACTGTTTTTT. Its translation: CSARLGDGEKLFF. The V gene is TRBV20-1, the J gene TRBJ1-4, with a possible D match to TRBD1 (5 bases). V lost 2 bases and J 8 bases, leaving 12 bases between the germline ends. This CDR3 has 13 amino acids. The germline V gene encodes CDR1 DFQATT and CDR2 SNEGSKA (reference sequence).

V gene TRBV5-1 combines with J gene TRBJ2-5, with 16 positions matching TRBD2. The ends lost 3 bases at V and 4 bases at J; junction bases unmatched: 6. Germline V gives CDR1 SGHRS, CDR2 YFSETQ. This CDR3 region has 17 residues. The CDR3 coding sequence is TGCGCCAGCAGCTCGGGACTAGCGGGGGGGCCGTCAGAGACCCAGTACTTC. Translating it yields CASSSGLAGGPSETQYF. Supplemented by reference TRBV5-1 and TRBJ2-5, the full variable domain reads KAGVTQTPRYLIKTRGQQVTLSCSPISGHRSVSWYQQTPGQGLQFLFEYFSETQRNKGNFPGRFSGRQFSNSRSEMNVSTLELGDSALYLCASSSGLAGGPSETQYFGPGTRLLVL.

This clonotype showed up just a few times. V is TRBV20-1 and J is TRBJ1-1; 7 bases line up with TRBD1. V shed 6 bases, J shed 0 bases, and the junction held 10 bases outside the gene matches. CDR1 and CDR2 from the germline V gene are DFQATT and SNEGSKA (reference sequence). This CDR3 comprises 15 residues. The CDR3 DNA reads TGCAGTGCCCGGGGAGGGGGCTTGGTGAACACTGAAGCTTTCTTT. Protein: CSARGGGLVNTEAFF.

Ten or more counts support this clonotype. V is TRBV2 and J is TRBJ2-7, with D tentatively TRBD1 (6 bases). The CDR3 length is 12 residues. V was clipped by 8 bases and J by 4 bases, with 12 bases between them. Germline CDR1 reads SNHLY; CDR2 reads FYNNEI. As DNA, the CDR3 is TGTGCCAGCGCCCCTCAGGGGTACGAGCAGTACGTC. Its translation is CASAPQGYEQYV.

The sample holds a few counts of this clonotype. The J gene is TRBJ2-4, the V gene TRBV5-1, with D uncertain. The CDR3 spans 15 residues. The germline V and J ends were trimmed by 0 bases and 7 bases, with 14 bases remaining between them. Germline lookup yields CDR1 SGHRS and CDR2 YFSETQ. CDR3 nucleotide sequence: TGCGCCAGCAGCTTGGTGTCAGTTCATACGAACATTCAGTACTTC. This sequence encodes CASSLVSVHTNIQYF.